This paragraph covers one T cell receptor beta chain sequence. Its matching antigen is unknown. These data originate in a study of post-analysis software for immune sequencing data. Study in general: Relapsing-remitting, secondary progressive and progressive-relapsing multiple sclerosis courses were included.

From germline, CDR1 is SGHAT and CDR2 FQNNGV. CDR3 length: 16 amino acids. Study outcomes and limitations: Versus controls, multiple sclerosis patients showed significantly lower diversity (normalized Chao1). Among a handful of TRBV segments more frequent in patients than controls were TRBV5-6, TRBV5-1 and TRBV20-1.

TCR beta cDNA libraries had unique molecular identifiers. Once about 0.85 to 11 million T cells were used, roughly 500,000 cDNA molecules resulted. One entry per CDR3 protein results from TCRdb running MiXCR on the PCR reads. This sample yields about 500,000 distinct CDR3 sequences, of which around 40% are seen a single time; 9% to 13% belongs to the top ten. The V call is TRBV11-2, the J call TRBJ2-5; 11 positions agree with TRBD2. The tail of the sequence fits TRBJ2-7 better, so the J call may be wrong. The sequenced sample consisted of blood. The TCR sequence derives from a girl under 18 with multiple sclerosis. Here the CDR3 DNA reads TGTGCCAGCAGCGGTGCGGGTAGCGGGAGGGGCAACGAGCAGTACTTC. As protein: CASSGAGSGRGNEQYF.